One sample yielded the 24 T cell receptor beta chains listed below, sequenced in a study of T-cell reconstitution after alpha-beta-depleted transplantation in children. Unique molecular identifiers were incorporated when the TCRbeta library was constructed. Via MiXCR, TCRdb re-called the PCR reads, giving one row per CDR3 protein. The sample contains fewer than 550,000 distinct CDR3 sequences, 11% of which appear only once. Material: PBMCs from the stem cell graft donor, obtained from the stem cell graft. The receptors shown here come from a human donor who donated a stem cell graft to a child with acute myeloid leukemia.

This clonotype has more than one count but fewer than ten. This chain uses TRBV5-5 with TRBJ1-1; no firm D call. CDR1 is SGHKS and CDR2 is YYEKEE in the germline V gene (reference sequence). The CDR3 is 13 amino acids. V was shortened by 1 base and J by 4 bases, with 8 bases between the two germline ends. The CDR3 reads CASSLPSFTEAFF. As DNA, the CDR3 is TGTGCCAGCAGCTTGCCCAGTTTCACTGAAGCTTTCTTT.

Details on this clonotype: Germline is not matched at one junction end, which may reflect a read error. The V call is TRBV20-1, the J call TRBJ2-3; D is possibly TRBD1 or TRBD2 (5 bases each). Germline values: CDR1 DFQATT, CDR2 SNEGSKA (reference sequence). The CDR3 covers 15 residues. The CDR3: CSSSHPQGRGDTQYF. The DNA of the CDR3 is TGCAGTTCTAGCCACCCTCAGGGCCGGGGAGATACGCAGTATTTT.

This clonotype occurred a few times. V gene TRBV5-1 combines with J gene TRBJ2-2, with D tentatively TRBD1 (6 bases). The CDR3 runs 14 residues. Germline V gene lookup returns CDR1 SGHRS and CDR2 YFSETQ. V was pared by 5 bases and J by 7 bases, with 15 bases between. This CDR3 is CASSRSGGSGELFF. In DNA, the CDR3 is TGCGCCAGCAGTCGGTCTGGGGGCAGCGGGGAGCTGTTTTTT.

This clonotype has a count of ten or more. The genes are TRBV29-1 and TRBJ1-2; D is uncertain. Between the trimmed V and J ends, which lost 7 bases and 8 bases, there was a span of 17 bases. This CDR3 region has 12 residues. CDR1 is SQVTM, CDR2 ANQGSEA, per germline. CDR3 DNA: TGCAGCGCCCACCCCCCTGCCCAGGGCTACACCTTC. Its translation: CSAHPPAQGYTF. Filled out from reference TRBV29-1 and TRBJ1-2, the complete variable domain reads SAVISQKPSRDICQRGTSLTIQCQVDSQVTMMFWYRQQPGQSLTLIATANQGSEATYESGFVIDKFPISRPNLTFSTLTVSNMSPEDSSIYLCSAHPPAQGYTFGSGTRLTVV.

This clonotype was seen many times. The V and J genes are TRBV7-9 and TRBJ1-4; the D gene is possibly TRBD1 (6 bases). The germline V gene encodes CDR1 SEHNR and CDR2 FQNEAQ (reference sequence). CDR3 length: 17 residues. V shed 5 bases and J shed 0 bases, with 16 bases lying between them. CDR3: CASSTKTGLSTNEKLFF. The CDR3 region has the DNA TGTGCCAGCAGCACGAAGACAGGACTTTCAACTAATGAAAAACTGTTTTTT.

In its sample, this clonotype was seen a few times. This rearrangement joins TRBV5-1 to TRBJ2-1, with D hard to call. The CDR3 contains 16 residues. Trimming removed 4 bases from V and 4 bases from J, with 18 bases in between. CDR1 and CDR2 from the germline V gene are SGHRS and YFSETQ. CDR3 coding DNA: TGCGCCAGCAGCGTGGATGTATCTGGTGGGTACAATGAGCAGTTCTTC. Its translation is CASSVDVSGGYNEQFF.

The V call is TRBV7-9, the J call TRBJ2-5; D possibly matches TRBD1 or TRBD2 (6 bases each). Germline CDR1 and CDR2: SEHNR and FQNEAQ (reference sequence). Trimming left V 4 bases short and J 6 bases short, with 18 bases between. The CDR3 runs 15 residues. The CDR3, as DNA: TGTGCCAGCAGCTACGTCCGGGGGCGAGTAAAGACCCAGTACTTC. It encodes CASSYVRGRVKTQYF.

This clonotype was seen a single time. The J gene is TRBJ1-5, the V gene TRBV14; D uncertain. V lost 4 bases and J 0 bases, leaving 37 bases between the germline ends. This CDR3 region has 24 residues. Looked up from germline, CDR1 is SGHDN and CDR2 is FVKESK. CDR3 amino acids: CASSRHVLSSGLGSALYSNQPQHF. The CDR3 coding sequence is TGTGCCAGCAGCCGCCATGTCCTCAGCTCTGGCTTGGGCTCAGCTCTCTATAGCAATCAGCCCCAGCATTTT.

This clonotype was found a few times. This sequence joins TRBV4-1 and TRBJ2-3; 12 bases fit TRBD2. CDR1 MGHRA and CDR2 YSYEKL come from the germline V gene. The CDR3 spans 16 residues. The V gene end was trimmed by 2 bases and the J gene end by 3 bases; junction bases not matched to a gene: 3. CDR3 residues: CASSQPSGGATDTQYF. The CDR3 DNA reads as TGCGCCAGCAGCCAACCTAGCGGGGGGGCGACAGATACGCAGTATTTT.

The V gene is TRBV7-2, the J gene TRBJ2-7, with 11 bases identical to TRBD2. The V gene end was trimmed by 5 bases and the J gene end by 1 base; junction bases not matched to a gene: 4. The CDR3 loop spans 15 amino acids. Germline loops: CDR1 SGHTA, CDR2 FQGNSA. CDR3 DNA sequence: TGTGCCAGCAGCCAGACTAGCGGGGCATCCTACGAGCAGTACGTC. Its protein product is CASSQTSGASYEQYV.

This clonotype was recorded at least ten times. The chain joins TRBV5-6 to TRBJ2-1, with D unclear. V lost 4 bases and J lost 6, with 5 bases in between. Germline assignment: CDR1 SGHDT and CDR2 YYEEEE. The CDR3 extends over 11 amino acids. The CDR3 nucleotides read TGTGCCAGCAGCACCGTCAATGAGCAGTTCTTC. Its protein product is CASSTVNEQFF.

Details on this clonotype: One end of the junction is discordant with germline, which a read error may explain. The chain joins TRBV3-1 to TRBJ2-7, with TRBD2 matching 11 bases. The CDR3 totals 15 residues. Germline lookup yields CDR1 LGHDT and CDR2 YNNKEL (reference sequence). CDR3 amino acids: CATSHKITSGSEQYF. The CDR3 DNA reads TGTGCCACCAGCCACAAAATCACTAGCGGGAGCGAGCAGTACTTC.

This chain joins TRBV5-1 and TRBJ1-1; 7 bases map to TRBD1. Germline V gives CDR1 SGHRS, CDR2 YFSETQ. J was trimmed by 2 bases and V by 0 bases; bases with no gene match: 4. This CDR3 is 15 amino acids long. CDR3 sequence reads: CASSLGDRTNTEAFF. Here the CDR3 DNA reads TGCGCCAGCAGCTTGGGGGACAGAACCAACACTGAAGCTTTCTTT.

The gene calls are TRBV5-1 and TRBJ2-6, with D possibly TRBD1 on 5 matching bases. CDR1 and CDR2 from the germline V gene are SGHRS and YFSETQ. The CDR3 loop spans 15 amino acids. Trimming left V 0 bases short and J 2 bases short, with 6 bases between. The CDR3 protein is CASSLATAGANVLTF. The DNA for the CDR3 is TGCGCCAGCAGCTTGGCGACAGCTGGGGCCAACGTCCTGACTTTC.

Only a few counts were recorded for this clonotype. Here the CDR3 reads CASSPRGAGSNQPQHF. CDR3 sequence (DNA): TGTGCCAGCTCACCACGGGGGGCAGGGAGCAATCAGCCCCAGCATTTT. The chain carries TRBV18 and TRBJ1-5; D may be TRBD1 (6 bases). V lost 1 base, J lost 1 base, and 11 bases lay in between. Germline lookup yields CDR1 KGHSH and CDR2 LQKENI. CDR3 length: 16 residues.

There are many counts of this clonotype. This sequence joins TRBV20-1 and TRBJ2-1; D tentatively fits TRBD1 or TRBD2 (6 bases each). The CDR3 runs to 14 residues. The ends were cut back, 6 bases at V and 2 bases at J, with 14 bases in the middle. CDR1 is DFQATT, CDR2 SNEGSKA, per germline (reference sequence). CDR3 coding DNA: TGCAGTGCCTCCATGGGGGGCGCCTACAATGAGCAGTTCTTC. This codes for CSASMGGAYNEQFF.

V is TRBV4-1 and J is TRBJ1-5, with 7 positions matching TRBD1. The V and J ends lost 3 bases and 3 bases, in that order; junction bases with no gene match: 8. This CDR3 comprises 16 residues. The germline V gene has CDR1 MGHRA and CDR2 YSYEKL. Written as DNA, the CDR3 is TGCGCCAGCAGCCATGAGACAGGGTTAAACAATCAGCCCCAGCATTTT. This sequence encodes CASSHETGLNNQPQHF.

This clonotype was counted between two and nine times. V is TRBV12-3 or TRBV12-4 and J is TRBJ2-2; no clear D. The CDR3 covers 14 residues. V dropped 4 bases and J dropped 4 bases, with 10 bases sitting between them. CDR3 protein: CASSSGVGTGELFF. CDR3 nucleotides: TGTGCCAGCAGTTCCGGCGTGGGCACCGGGGAGCTGTTTTTT.

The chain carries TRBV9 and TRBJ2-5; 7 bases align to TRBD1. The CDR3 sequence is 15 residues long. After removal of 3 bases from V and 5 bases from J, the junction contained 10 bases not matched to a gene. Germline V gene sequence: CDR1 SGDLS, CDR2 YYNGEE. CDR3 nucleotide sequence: TGTGCCAGCAGCGGACAACCACCGACAGGGGAGACCCAGTACTTC. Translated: CASSGQPPTGETQYF.

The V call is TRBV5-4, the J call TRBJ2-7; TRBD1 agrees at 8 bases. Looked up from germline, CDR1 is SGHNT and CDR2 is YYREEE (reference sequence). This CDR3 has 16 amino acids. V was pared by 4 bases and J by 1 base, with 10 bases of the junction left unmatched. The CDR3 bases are TGTGCCAGCAGCCCGGGAGCCCGGACAGGGTCCTACGAGCAGTACGTC. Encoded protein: CASSPGARTGSYEQYV.

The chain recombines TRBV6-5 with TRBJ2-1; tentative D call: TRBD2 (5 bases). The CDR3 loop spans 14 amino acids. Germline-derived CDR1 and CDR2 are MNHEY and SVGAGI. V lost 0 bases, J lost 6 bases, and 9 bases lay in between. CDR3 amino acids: CASSYSRALNEQFF. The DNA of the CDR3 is TGTGCCAGCAGTTACTCGAGGGCACTCAATGAGCAGTTCTTC.

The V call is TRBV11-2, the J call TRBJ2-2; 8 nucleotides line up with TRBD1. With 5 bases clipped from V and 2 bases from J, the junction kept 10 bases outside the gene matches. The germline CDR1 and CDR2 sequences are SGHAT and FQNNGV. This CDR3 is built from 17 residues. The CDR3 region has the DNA TGTGCCAGCAGCCCCCGCCCCAGGGGGCTTAACACCGGGGAGCTGTTTTTT. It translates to CASSPRPRGLNTGELFF.

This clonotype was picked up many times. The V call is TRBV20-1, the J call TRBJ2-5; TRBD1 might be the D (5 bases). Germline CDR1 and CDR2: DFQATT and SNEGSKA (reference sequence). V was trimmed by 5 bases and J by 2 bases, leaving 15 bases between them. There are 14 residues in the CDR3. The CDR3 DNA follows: TGCAGTGCTGGGGTACAGGAGCTGCAAGAGACCCAGTACTTC. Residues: CSAGVQELQETQYF.

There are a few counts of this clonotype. The CDR3 region has the DNA TGCGCCAGCAGCCAAAACAGCCGAAACTATGGCTACACCTTC. It yields the protein CASSQNSRNYGYTF. The rearrangement joins TRBV4-1 to TRBJ1-2; D not certain. CDR3 size: 14 residues. Germline-derived CDR1 and CDR2 are MGHRA and YSYEKL. Trimming shortened V by 2 bases and J by 2 bases, and 9 bases separated the two germline ends.